The 8 T cell receptor beta chains below all came from one sample that was sequenced in a study of blood T cell repertoires in COVID-19. Libraries were prepared by immunoSEQ multiplex PCR; TCRdb keeps only in-frame clonotypes and omits some of them. The repertoire includes some 200,000 clones, more than 80% of them detected once, and approximately 8.2% sits in the top ten. The sample consisted of PBMCs or T cells enriched from blood (not recorded which). These TCRs come from a woman between 18 and 29 years old who had recovered from COVID-19.

The chain joins TRBV10-3 to TRBJ1-1; 7 bases align to TRBD1. CDR3 length: 16 amino acids. Germline lookup yields CDR1 ENHRY and CDR2 SYGVKD. After removal of 2 bases from V and 4 bases from J, the junction contained 10 bases not matched to a gene. The CDR3 nucleotides are TGTGCCATCAGTGAGCTAAGGACAGGAGTAGGCACTGAAGCTTTCTTT. This encodes CAISELRTGVGTEAFF.

This chain joins TRBV27 and TRBJ1-3; possible D gene TRBD1, 5 bases. The CDR3 has 17 residues. Germline assignment: CDR1 MNHEY and CDR2 SMNVEV (reference sequence). V was clipped by 0 bases and J by 3 bases, with 15 bases between them. The CDR3 spells CASSLSSGGSGGNTIYF. The CDR3 coding sequence is TGTGCCAGCAGTTTATCGTCCGGGGGGTCAGGTGGAAACACCATATATTTT.

V is TRBV10-1 and J is TRBJ1-6; 9 nucleotides match TRBD1. With 10 bases clipped from V and 10 bases from J, the junction kept 8 bases outside the gene matches. Germline assignment: CDR1 WNHNN and CDR2 SYGVQD (reference sequence). This CDR3 comprises 13 residues. The chain's CDR3 is CATRQGQGSPLHF. The CDR3 coding sequence is TGCGCCACTCGACAGGGACAGGGATCACCCCTCCACTTT.

This chain links TRBV28 with TRBJ1-1, with D perhaps TRBD1 (5 bases). The CDR3 totals 14 residues. V lost 5 bases and J lost 0, with 10 bases in between. CDR1 and CDR2 from the germline V gene are MDHEN and SYDVKM. CDR3 sequence reads: CASSEGHMNTEAFF. The CDR3 DNA reads as TGTGCCAGCAGTGAAGGACATATGAACACTGAAGCTTTCTTT.

This clone is a singleton in its sample. The chain carries TRBV15 and TRBJ1-2; D unresolved. The V gene's germline CDR1 is LNHNV and CDR2 YYDKDF (reference sequence). The V end lost 0 bases, the J end lost 6 bases, and 5 bases lay between the germline ends. The CDR3 spans 12 residues. The CDR3 DNA reads TGTGCCACCAGCAGAGATGGCCATGGCTACACCTTC. Translating it yields CATSRDGHGYTF.

This clone was detected a few times. This rearrangement joins TRBV5-1 to TRBJ2-2; TRBD2 is a possible D gene (5 bases). Germline CDR1 and CDR2: SGHRS and YFSETQ. Trimming removed 1 base at V and 0 bases at J, with 13 bases between. The CDR3 is made up of 17 amino acids. DNA of the CDR3: TGCGCCAGCAGCTTGCAACCGGGAACTACGAACACCGGGGAGCTGTTTTTT. It yields the protein CASSLQPGTTNTGELFF.

The CDR3 coding sequence is TGTGCCAGCAGTACCTTCGGGGGGGTGTTCGGAGAGACCCAGTACTTC. Amino acid sequence: CASSTFGGVFGETQYF. The chain combines TRBV27 with TRBJ2-5; 8 bases match TRBD2. Germline CDR1 and CDR2: MNHEY and SMNVEV (reference sequence). This CDR3 is built from 16 residues. Losses at the gene ends were 5 bases for V and 4 bases for J; bases not matched to a gene: 12.

The V gene is TRBV5-6, the J gene TRBJ1-4; 8 nucleotides line up with TRBD1. The CDR3 consists of 15 residues. CDR1 and CDR2 from the germline V gene are SGHDT and YYEEEE. V lost 4 bases, J lost 7 bases, and 9 bases stayed unmatched. The CDR3 region has the DNA TGTGCCAGCAGCCCTAGGACAGGGAGAAGTGAAAAACTGTTTTTT. It translates to CASSPRTGRSEKLFF.